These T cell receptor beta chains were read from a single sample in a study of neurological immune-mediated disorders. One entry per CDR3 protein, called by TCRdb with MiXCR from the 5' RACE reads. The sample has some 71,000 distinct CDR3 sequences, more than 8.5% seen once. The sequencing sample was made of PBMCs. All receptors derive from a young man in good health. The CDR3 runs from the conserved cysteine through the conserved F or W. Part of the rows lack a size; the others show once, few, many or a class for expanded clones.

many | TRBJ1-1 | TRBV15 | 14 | CATSALVGRGEAFF
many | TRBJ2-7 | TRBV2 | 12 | CASRDSTYEQYF
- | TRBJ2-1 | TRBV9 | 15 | CVSSSGLAGQNEQFF
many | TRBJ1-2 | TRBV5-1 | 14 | CASSEQNTNYGYTF
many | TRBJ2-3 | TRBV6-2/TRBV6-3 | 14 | CASSYSTGADTQYF
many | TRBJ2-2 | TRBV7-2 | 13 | CASSLADTGELFF
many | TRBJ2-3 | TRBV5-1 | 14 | CASSTGTPPDTQYF
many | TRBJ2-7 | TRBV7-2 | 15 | CASTLDRGLHYEQYF
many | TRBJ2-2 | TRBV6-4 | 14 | CASSDSGTTGELFF
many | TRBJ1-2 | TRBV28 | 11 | CASEFNYGYTF
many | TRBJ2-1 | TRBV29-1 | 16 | CSVEDSSISSYNEQFF
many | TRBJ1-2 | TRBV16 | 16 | CASSQSVTGGRDGYTF
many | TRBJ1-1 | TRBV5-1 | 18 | CASSPGGAITQINTEAFF
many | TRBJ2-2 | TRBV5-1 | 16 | CASSWALAVNTGELFF
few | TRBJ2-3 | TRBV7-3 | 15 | CATSLSRTPTDTQYF
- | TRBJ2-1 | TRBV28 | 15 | CASRGGQGVYNEQFF
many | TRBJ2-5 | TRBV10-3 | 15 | CAISDFGRGEETQYF
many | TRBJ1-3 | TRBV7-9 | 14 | CASSLAGSGNTIYF
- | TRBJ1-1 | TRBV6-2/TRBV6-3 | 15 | CASSYGFGEKTEAFF
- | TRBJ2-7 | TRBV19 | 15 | CASKLAATSSYEQYF
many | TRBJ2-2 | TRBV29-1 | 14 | CSVSQGSGTGELFF
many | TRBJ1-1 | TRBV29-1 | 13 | CSGRRDLSTEAFF
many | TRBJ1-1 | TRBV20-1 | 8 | CSARGAFF
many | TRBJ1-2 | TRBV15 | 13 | CATSRGGGYGYTF
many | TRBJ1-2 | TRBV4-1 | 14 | CASSPLAANYGYTF
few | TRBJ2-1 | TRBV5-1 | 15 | CASSPGLAGVDEQFF
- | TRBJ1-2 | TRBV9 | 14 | CASSFGQEGDGYTF
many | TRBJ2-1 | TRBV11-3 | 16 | CASSEWTGWGNNEQFF
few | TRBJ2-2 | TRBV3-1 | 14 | CASSQEDKAGELFF
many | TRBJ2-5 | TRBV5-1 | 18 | CASSPWGTGGNHGETQYF
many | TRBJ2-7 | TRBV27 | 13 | CASSLYSRVEQYF
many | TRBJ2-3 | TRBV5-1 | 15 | CASSRTSSGTDTQYF
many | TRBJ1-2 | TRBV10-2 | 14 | CASSESTVDYGYTF
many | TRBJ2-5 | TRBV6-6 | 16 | CASSYPKEREFGTQYF
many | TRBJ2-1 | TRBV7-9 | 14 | CASSSRTENNEQFF
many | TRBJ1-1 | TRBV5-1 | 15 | CASSWGEVRNTEAFF
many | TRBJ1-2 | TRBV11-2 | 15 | CASSTGQFDNYGYTF
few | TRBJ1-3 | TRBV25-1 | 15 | CASSAQGLSGNTIYF
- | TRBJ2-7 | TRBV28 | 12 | CASRTANWEQYF
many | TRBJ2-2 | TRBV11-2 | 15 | CASSSTDRGGWELFF
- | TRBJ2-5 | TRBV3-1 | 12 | CASSLLQETQYF
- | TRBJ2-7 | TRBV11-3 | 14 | CASSPTVGSYEQYF
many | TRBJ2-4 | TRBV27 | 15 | CASSRPGGAKNIQYF
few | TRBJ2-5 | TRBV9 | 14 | CASSVSGSQETQYF
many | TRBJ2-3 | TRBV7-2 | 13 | CASSGGVLDTQYF
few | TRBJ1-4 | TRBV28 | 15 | CASRTGAATNEKLFF
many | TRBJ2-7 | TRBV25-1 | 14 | CASSEYEGSYEQYF
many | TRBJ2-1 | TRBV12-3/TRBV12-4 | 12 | CASSRNYNEQFF
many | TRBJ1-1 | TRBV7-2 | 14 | CASREGVRGEEAFF
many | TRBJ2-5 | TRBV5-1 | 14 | CASSLAEIKETQYF
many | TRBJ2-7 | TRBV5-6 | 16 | CASSVDRGGYVYEQYF
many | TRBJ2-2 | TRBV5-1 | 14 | CASSPSGNTGELFF
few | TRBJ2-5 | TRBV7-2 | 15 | CASSLGTLPVETQYF
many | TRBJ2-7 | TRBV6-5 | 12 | CASGNPGVEQYF
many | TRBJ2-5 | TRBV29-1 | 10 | CSVEAWTRDF
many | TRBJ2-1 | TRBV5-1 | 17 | CASSLVASGSSYNEQFF
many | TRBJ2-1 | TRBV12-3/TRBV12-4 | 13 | CASRGVGFNEQFF
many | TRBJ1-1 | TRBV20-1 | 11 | CSGGGNTEAFF
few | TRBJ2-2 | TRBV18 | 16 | CASSPRTGALTGELFF